This is a list of T cell receptor beta chains from one sample in a study of technical replicates of blood from a handful of donors. This table comes from immunoSEQ multiplex PCR, and its TCRdb copy is limited to in-frame clones, with some not included. The sample has fewer than 15,000 clones; nearly 80% are singletons. What was sequenced was PBMCs. The receptors derive from a human donor in good health. The CDR3 runs from the conserved cysteine through the conserved F or W. The order of the fields is clone size, D gene, V gene, J gene, CDR3 DNA, CDR3 protein. The D gene is left open where the match is weak. Expanded clones get a size class; other rows say once, few or many, or leave the size out.

clone size: -
D gene: TRBD1
V gene: TRBV9
J gene: TRBJ2-2
CDR3 DNA: TGTGCCAGCAGCGGCCGGGACAGGGGACGGGAGCTGTTTTTT
CDR3 protein: CASSGRDRGRELFF

clone size: -
D gene: TRBD1
V gene: TRBV27
J gene: TRBJ2-7
CDR3 DNA: TGTGCCAGCAGTTTGGGGCGGCAGGGGGCTATCTACGAGCAGTACTTC
CDR3 protein: CASSLGRQGAIYEQYF

clone size: once
D gene: -
V gene: TRBV18
J gene: TRBJ2-5
CDR3 DNA: TGTGCCAGCTCACCGCCCGGAACAGCACAAGAGACCCAGTACTTC
CDR3 protein: CASSPPGTAQETQYF

clone size: -
D gene: -
V gene: TRBV27
J gene: TRBJ1-5
CDR3 DNA: TGTGCCAGCAGTTCATGGCAGACAAATCAGCCCCAGCATTTT
CDR3 protein: CASSSWQTNQPQHF

clone size: -
D gene: TRBD1
V gene: TRBV27
J gene: TRBJ2-5
CDR3 DNA: TGTGCCAGCAGTCGCGGCCCGGGGACAGGGCAAGAGACCCAGTACTTC
CDR3 protein: CASSRGPGTGQETQYF

clone size: -
D gene: TRBD2
V gene: TRBV5-6
J gene: TRBJ2-3
CDR3 DNA: TGTGCCAGCAGCTTGACTAGCGGGGCGCTCACAGATACGCAGTATTTT
CDR3 protein: CASSLTSGALTDTQYF

clone size: -
D gene: -
V gene: TRBV21-1
J gene: TRBJ2-2
CDR3 DNA: TGTGCCAGCAGGAAAGGGGTGGGAGGCAGGGCGGCGAACACCGGGGAGCTGTTTTTT
CDR3 protein: CASRKGVGGRAANTGELFF

clone size: -
D gene: TRBD1
V gene: TRBV2
J gene: TRBJ2-1
CDR3 DNA: TGTGCCAGCAGTGAAGCGGGACAGGGGACTGAGCAGTTCTTC
CDR3 protein: CASSEAGQGTEQFF

clone size: -
D gene: -
V gene: TRBV11-2
J gene: TRBJ1-2
CDR3 DNA: TGTGCCAGCAGCCGGGACTCCTACTATGGCTACACCTTC
CDR3 protein: CASSRDSYYGYTF

clone size: once
D gene: TRBD1
V gene: TRBV5-6
J gene: TRBJ2-7
CDR3 DNA: TGTGCCAGCAGCTTCGGGGGGACAGGGTTGGGGCTCTACGAGCAGTACTTC
CDR3 protein: CASSFGGTGLGLYEQYF

clone size: -
D gene: TRBD1
V gene: TRBV7-9
J gene: TRBJ1-1
CDR3 DNA: TGTGCCAGCAGCTTCGGACAGGGGGCGGCTGAAGCTTTCTTT
CDR3 protein: CASSFGQGAAEAFF

clone size: -
D gene: -
V gene: TRBV19
J gene: TRBJ1-2
CDR3 DNA: TGTGCCAGTAGTATAGTTCCCGAGACAGCAGATTATGGCTACACCTTC
CDR3 protein: CASSIVPETADYGYTF

clone size: -
D gene: -
V gene: TRBV27
J gene: TRBJ2-7
CDR3 DNA: TGTGCCAGCAGTTTTAGAGGCAGCTACCACGAGCAGTACTTC
CDR3 protein: CASSFRGSYHEQYF

clone size: once
D gene: -
V gene: TRBV2
J gene: TRBJ2-7
CDR3 DNA: TGTGCCAGCAGCCCCTCAAGGCGGGAGCAGTACTTC
CDR3 protein: CASSPSRREQYF

clone size: -
D gene: TRBD2
V gene: TRBV6-6
J gene: TRBJ2-1
CDR3 DNA: TGTGCCAGCAGCTCGCTAGCGGGGGCCGCCTACAATGAGCAGTTCTTC
CDR3 protein: CASSSLAGAAYNEQFF

clone size: -
D gene: TRBD1
V gene: TRBV13
J gene: TRBJ1-4
CDR3 DNA: TGTGCCAGCAGCTCACGACAGGGAGTAGGGCCTACTAATGAAAAACTGTTTTTT
CDR3 protein: CASSSRQGVGPTNEKLFF

clone size: -
D gene: -
V gene: TRBV30
J gene: TRBJ1-3
CDR3 DNA: TGTGCCTGGAGAGGGGTTTTCTCTGGAAACACCATATATTTT
CDR3 protein: CAWRGVFSGNTIYF

clone size: -
D gene: TRBD1
V gene: TRBV27
J gene: TRBJ1-4
CDR3 DNA: TGTGCCAGCAGTTTATCGGACAGGGGGCGGGAAAAACTGTTTTTT
CDR3 protein: CASSLSDRGREKLFF

clone size: -
D gene: TRBD2
V gene: TRBV5-5
J gene: TRBJ2-5
CDR3 DNA: TGTGCCAGCAGCTTTGGTGGACTAGCGGGAGAAGAGACCCAGTACTTC
CDR3 protein: CASSFGGLAGEETQYF

clone size: -
D gene: -
V gene: TRBV6-1
J gene: TRBJ2-7
CDR3 DNA: TGTGCCAGCTGGGCGGGCCAAAGCTCCTACGAGCAGTACTTC
CDR3 protein: CASWAGQSSYEQYF

clone size: -
D gene: -
V gene: TRBV18
J gene: TRBJ2-3
CDR3 DNA: TGTGCCAGCTCACCAAATATCACAGATACGCAGTATTTT
CDR3 protein: CASSPNITDTQYF

clone size: -
D gene: -
V gene: TRBV30
J gene: TRBJ1-5
CDR3 DNA: TGTGCCTGCTCCCTCGGGGGGGCGGACAATCAGCCCCAGCATTTT
CDR3 protein: CACSLGGADNQPQHF

clone size: once
D gene: TRBD2
V gene: TRBV30
J gene: TRBJ2-1
CDR3 DNA: TGTGCCTGGAGTGTGAGAGCGGGAGTGATAGTTGAGCAGTTCTTC
CDR3 protein: CAWSVRAGVIVEQFF

clone size: -
D gene: -
V gene: TRBV10-3
J gene: TRBJ2-3
CDR3 DNA: TGTGCCATCAGTGACGTCGCCCGGAGTTCAGATACGCAGTATTTT
CDR3 protein: CAISDVARSSDTQYF

clone size: -
D gene: -
V gene: TRBV15
J gene: TRBJ2-3
CDR3 DNA: TGTGCCACCAGCAGAGACGGCCAGGGGTCAGATACGCAGTATTTT
CDR3 protein: CATSRDGQGSDTQYF

clone size: once
D gene: TRBD1
V gene: TRBV14
J gene: TRBJ1-5
CDR3 DNA: TGTGCCAGCAGCCAACGGCCGACAGGGGGCAATCAGCCCCAGCATTTT
CDR3 protein: CASSQRPTGGNQPQHF

clone size: -
D gene: -
V gene: TRBV25-1
J gene: TRBJ2-7
CDR3 DNA: TGTGCCAGCAGTGAACGAGGGGAGGTCTACGAGCAGTACTTC
CDR3 protein: CASSERGEVYEQYF

clone size: once
D gene: -
V gene: TRBV7-8
J gene: TRBJ1-2
CDR3 DNA: TGTGCCAGCAGCTTAGCAGGGGCGGACGGCTACACCTTC
CDR3 protein: CASSLAGADGYTF

clone size: -
D gene: TRBD1
V gene: TRBV19
J gene: TRBJ2-6
CDR3 DNA: TGTGCCAGTAGTATTGGGACAGGTCTCTCTGGGGCCAACGTCCTGACTTTC
CDR3 protein: CASSIGTGLSGANVLTF

clone size: -
D gene: TRBD1
V gene: TRBV2
J gene: TRBJ2-2
CDR3 DNA: TGTGCCAGCCGACAGGGCGATACCGGGGAGCTGTTTTTT
CDR3 protein: CASRQGDTGELFF

clone size: -
D gene: -
V gene: TRBV5-1
J gene: TRBJ2-7
CDR3 DNA: TGCGCCAGCAGCCAGGACCCCCGGGGCGAGCAGTACTTC
CDR3 protein: CASSQDPRGEQYF

clone size: -
D gene: TRBD1
V gene: TRBV7-3
J gene: TRBJ1-1
CDR3 DNA: TGTGCCAGCAGATCCGGACAGGGCAGCACTGAAGCTTTCTTT
CDR3 protein: CASRSGQGSTEAFF

clone size: once
D gene: TRBD1
V gene: TRBV6-6
J gene: TRBJ1-4
CDR3 DNA: TGTGCCAGCAGTTACTCGGGGACAGGAGGAGATGAAAAACTGTTTTTT
CDR3 protein: CASSYSGTGGDEKLFF

clone size: -
D gene: -
V gene: TRBV10-1
J gene: TRBJ2-3
CDR3 DNA: TGCGCCAGCAGTGAGGCAGGCACAGATACGCAGTATTTT
CDR3 protein: CASSEAGTDTQYF

clone size: -
D gene: TRBD2
V gene: TRBV7-9
J gene: TRBJ2-5
CDR3 DNA: TGTGCCAGCAGCCGGACTAGCGGATATAAGTACCAAGAGACCCAGTACTTC
CDR3 protein: CASSRTSGYKYQETQYF

clone size: -
D gene: -
V gene: TRBV7-9
J gene: TRBJ1-1
CDR3 DNA: TGTGCCAGCAGCTTAGCGGGTCGGGACACTGAAGCTTTCTTT
CDR3 protein: CASSLAGRDTEAFF

clone size: -
D gene: -
V gene: TRBV6-6
J gene: TRBJ1-5
CDR3 DNA: TGTGCCAGCAGTTCCCTCCAGAATCAGCCCCAGCATTTT
CDR3 protein: CASSSLQNQPQHF

clone size: -
D gene: TRBD2
V gene: TRBV6-5
J gene: TRBJ2-7
CDR3 DNA: TGTGCCAGCACTAGTACTAGCGGAACCTACGAGCAGTACTTC
CDR3 protein: CASTSTSGTYEQYF

clone size: -
D gene: TRBD2
V gene: TRBV7-2
J gene: TRBJ2-1
CDR3 DNA: TGTGCCAGCAGCGACTCTAGCGGGAATTACAATGAGCAGTTCTTC
CDR3 protein: CASSDSSGNYNEQFF

clone size: -
D gene: TRBD1
V gene: TRBV4-1
J gene: TRBJ2-1
CDR3 DNA: TGCGCCAGCAGCCTGGGGGACGGGACAGGACAGTTCTTC
CDR3 protein: CASSLGDGTGQFF

clone size: -
D gene: TRBD1
V gene: TRBV19
J gene: TRBJ1-1
CDR3 DNA: TGTGCCAGTATGGAGGGGACAGCGAACACTGAAGCTTTCTTT
CDR3 protein: CASMEGTANTEAFF

clone size: -
D gene: -
V gene: TRBV4-1
J gene: TRBJ2-1
CDR3 DNA: TGCGCCAGCAGCCAAGCTGATTCGGGGAGTTACGAAGGCAATGAGCAGTTCTTC
CDR3 protein: CASSQADSGSYEGNEQFF